The 25 T cell receptor beta chains given below trace back to one sample, sequenced in a study of a mutant IDH1 vaccine in newly diagnosed glioma. Time point: baseline, week 1 (first vaccination visit). Documented treatment: pre-vaccination baseline after standard-of-care therapy. The table came from immunoSEQ multiplex PCR; TCRdb's copy has only in-frame clones and leaves some out. The sample has nearly 15,000 clones; 80% to 90% are singletons. Material: PBMCs, obtained from a glioma patient treated with radiotherapy, temozolomide or both. Receptor source: a woman aged 40 to 50 with glioma. Some clones in this sample may be carry-over from other donors' samples.

This chain links TRBV30 with TRBJ1-2; the D is unclear. This CDR3 has 15 residues. Between the trimmed V and J ends, which lost 4 bases and 2 bases, there was a span of 17 bases. Germline CDR1 reads GTSNPN; CDR2 reads SVGIG (reference sequence). CDR3 sequence: CAWTFRGFSNYGYTF. CDR3 DNA sequence: TGTGCCTGGACCTTTCGGGGATTCTCAAACTATGGCTACACCTTC.

This clone came up once. The chain employs TRBV19 and TRBJ2-7; D possibly corresponds to TRBD2 (6 bases). This CDR3 has 13 amino acids. Trimming took 7 bases from V and 0 from J, leaving 10 bases between them. Per the germline V gene, CDR1 is LNHDA and CDR2 is SQIVND (reference sequence). The CDR3 here is CASKGGNSYEQYF. The CDR3 nucleotides read TGTGCCAGTAAAGGCGGGAACTCCTACGAGCAGTACTTC.

The V call is TRBV7-2, the J call TRBJ1-6; D may be TRBD1 (5 bases). The CDR3 has 14 amino acids. Trimming took 4 bases from V and 10 from J, leaving 14 bases between them. Germline V CDR1 and CDR2: SGHTA, FQGNSA. CDR3 amino acids: CASSSPRGGSPLHF. CDR3 nucleotides: TGTGCCAGCAGCTCCCCAAGGGGAGGGTCACCCCTCCACTTT.

J is TRBJ2-7 and V is TRBV4-1, with 8 nucleotides matching TRBD2. Looked up from germline, CDR1 is MGHRA and CDR2 is YSYEKL. This CDR3 spans 15 amino acids. J was trimmed by 2 bases and V by 1 base; bases with no gene match: 4. In DNA, the CDR3 is TGCGCCAGCAGCCAAGCGGCGGGAGGTACCTACGAGCAGTACTTC. Translating it yields CASSQAAGGTYEQYF.

The V gene is TRBV5-6, the J gene TRBJ1-3; TRBD1 might be the D (5 bases). The V end lost 3 bases, the J end lost 0 bases, and 16 bases lay between the germline ends. Germline-derived CDR1 and CDR2 are SGHDT and YYEEEE. The CDR3 runs 17 residues. The CDR3: CASSWGGSDASGNTIYF. The CDR3, as DNA: TGTGCCAGCAGCTGGGGGGGGTCAGATGCCTCTGGAAACACCATATATTTT.

In DNA, the CDR3 is TGTGCCAGCATACGGCTGACAGGCGCCACTGAAGCTTTCTTT. Translating it yields CASIRLTGATEAFF. The chain links TRBV19 to TRBJ1-1, with TRBD1 as a possible D gene (6 bases). CDR1 and CDR2 (germline): LNHDA, SQIVND (reference sequence). This CDR3 is built from 14 residues. V lost 9 bases to trimming and J lost 4 bases, with 18 bases between them.

This clone was recorded once. The V and J genes are TRBV7-8 and TRBJ1-6; perhaps TRBD1 as D (5 bases). V lost 6 bases to trimming and J lost 0 bases, with 9 bases between them. Germline values: CDR1 SGHVS, CDR2 FQNEAQ. CDR3 size: 15 residues. The CDR3 sequence is CASSPQVSYNSPLHF. CDR3 sequence (DNA): TGTGCCAGCAGTCCACAGGTCTCCTATAATTCACCCCTCCACTTT.

The chain employs TRBV6-5 and TRBJ2-6, with D unresolved. Per the germline V gene, CDR1 is MNHEY and CDR2 is SVGAGI. Deletions cut 0 bases from V and 3 bases from J, with 9 bases between. The CDR3 is 16 residues long. CDR3 residues: CASSYSMGFGANVLTF. In DNA form, the CDR3 reads TGTGCCAGCAGTTACTCGATGGGGTTTGGGGCCAACGTCCTGACTTTC.

The V and J genes are TRBV10-3 and TRBJ2-7; 7 bases agree with TRBD1. The CDR3 loop spans 15 amino acids. Germline V gives CDR1 ENHRY, CDR2 SYGVKD. J lost 4 bases, V lost 3 bases, and 9 bases had no gene match. CDR3 protein: CAISDLDRARYEQYF. The CDR3, as DNA: TGTGCCATCAGTGATCTAGACAGGGCAAGGTACGAGCAGTACTTC.

The chain recombines TRBV7-2 with TRBJ2-7; D perhaps matches TRBD2 (5 bases). V was trimmed by 1 base and J by 0 bases, leaving 10 bases between them. Per the germline V gene, CDR1 is SGHTA and CDR2 is FQGNSA. The CDR3 is 15 amino acids. CDR3 nucleotides: TGTGCCAGCAGCTTAGATCCTGGGAGCTCCTACGAGCAGTACTTC. Translating gives CASSLDPGSSYEQYF.

The chain is built from TRBV19 and TRBJ2-6, with D possibly matching TRBD1 (5 bases). V lost 8 bases and J 2 bases, leaving 13 bases between the germline ends. Germline CDR1 reads LNHDA; CDR2 reads SQIVND (reference sequence). The CDR3 is 15 amino acids. CDR3: CASVQGAAGANVLTF. In DNA form, the CDR3 reads TGTGCCAGTGTGCAGGGCGCGGCTGGGGCCAACGTCCTGACTTTC.

The chain recombines TRBV7-9 with TRBJ1-2; weak D call: TRBD1 (6 bases). The CDR3 loop spans 12 amino acids. Between the trimmed V and J ends, which lost 8 bases and 4 bases, there was a span of 11 bases. Looked up from germline, CDR1 is SEHNR and CDR2 is FQNEAQ (reference sequence). The DNA of the CDR3 is TGTGCCAGCTCAACACAGGGCTATGGCTACACCTTC. Amino acids: CASSTQGYGYTF.

The rearrangement joins TRBV7-8 to TRBJ1-5, with D tentatively TRBD1 (6 bases). In germline, CDR1 is SGHVS, CDR2 FQNEAQ. Trimming removed 5 bases from V and 1 base from J, with 15 bases in between. This CDR3 is built from 16 residues. CDR3 in DNA: TGTGCCAGCAGCCCCGAGGGGGGGAAGAGCAATCAGCCCCAGCATTTT. Amino acid sequence: CASSPEGGKSNQPQHF.

The chain is built from TRBV2 and TRBJ1-1, with D possibly TRBD1 on 6 matching bases. The V end was cut by 7 bases, the J end by 4 bases, with 19 bases between. The CDR3 covers 15 residues. Germline-derived CDR1 and CDR2 are SNHLY and FYNNEI. CDR3 loop: CASTGGATGSTEAFF. CDR3 nucleotides: TGTGCCAGCACGGGGGGGGCCACTGGGAGCACTGAAGCTTTCTTT. Together with reference TRBV2 and TRBJ1-1, the CDR3 gives the full variable domain: EPEVTQTPSHQVTQMGQEVILRCVPISNHLYFYWYRQILGQKVEFLVSFYNNEISEKSEIFDDQFSVERPDGSNFTLKIRSTKLEDSAMYFCASTGGATGSTEAFFGQGTRLTVV.

This chain connects TRBV19 to TRBJ1-2, with D maybe TRBD1 (6 bases). Trimming took off 1 base at V and 6 bases at J, with 12 bases between the two ends. Germline-derived CDR1 and CDR2 are LNHDA and SQIVND (reference sequence). This CDR3 comprises 14 residues. CDR3 residues: CASSIVLNRDGYTF. For the CDR3, the DNA is TGTGCCAGTAGTATAGTCCTCAACAGGGATGGCTACACCTTC.

This chain links TRBV11-2 with TRBJ2-7, with D hard to call. The V gene's germline CDR1 is SGHAT and CDR2 FQNNGV. With 2 bases removed from V and 5 bases from J, the gap between germline ends came to 13 bases. This CDR3 contains 14 residues. CDR3 loop: CASSLHGVSNEQYF. The DNA of the CDR3 is TGTGCCAGCAGCTTACATGGAGTTTCTAACGAGCAGTACTTC.

The V gene is TRBV2, the J gene TRBJ1-1; D is perhaps TRBD1 (5 bases). Germline-derived CDR1 and CDR2 are SNHLY and FYNNEI. Trimming pared 3 bases from V and 0 bases from J, leaving 14 bases between. The CDR3 is 16 residues long. The CDR3 region is CASSERDQRLNTEAFF. Written as DNA, the CDR3 is TGTGCCAGCAGTGAGCGGGACCAACGCTTGAACACTGAAGCTTTCTTT. Complete variable domain (other parts from reference TRBV2 and TRBJ1-1): EPEVTQTPSHQVTQMGQEVILRCVPISNHLYFYWYRQILGQKVEFLVSFYNNEISEKSEIFDDQFSVERPDGSNFTLKIRSTKLEDSAMYFCASSERDQRLNTEAFFGQGTRLTVV.

The chain links TRBV28 to TRBJ2-3, with D tentatively TRBD2 (5 bases). The CDR3 runs to 13 residues. V was cut by 5 bases and J by 5 bases, with 11 bases left in between. Germline V gene lookup returns CDR1 MDHEN and CDR2 SYDVKM. The CDR3 reads CASSLREGDTQYF. As DNA, the CDR3 is TGTGCCAGCAGTCTTCGTGAGGGAGATACGCAGTATTTT.

J is TRBJ2-1 and V is TRBV5-1; 8 bases agree with TRBD2. CDR1 is SGHRS and CDR2 is YFSETQ in the germline V gene. This CDR3 contains 15 residues. The trim removed 7 bases at V and 3 bases at J, leaving 9 bases unmatched. The CDR3 loop is CASGVGTSVYNEQFF. The CDR3 DNA sequence: TGCGCCAGCGGGGTAGGGACTAGTGTCTACAATGAGCAGTTCTTC.

The J gene is TRBJ1-2, the V gene TRBV6-1; D is perhaps TRBD1 (5 bases). V gave up 1 base and J gave up 4 bases, with 10 bases separating them. CDR3 length equals 14 residues. Germline values: CDR1 MNHNS, CDR2 SASEGT. The CDR3 sequence: CASSEGYRPYGYTF. In DNA form, the CDR3 reads TGTGCCAGCAGTGAAGGCTACAGGCCCTATGGCTACACCTTC.

The chain joins TRBV7-2 to TRBJ1-2; TRBD1 is a possible D gene (5 bases). CDR1 is SGHTA, CDR2 FQGNSA, per germline. The germline V and J ends were trimmed by 2 bases and 8 bases, with 15 bases remaining between them. This CDR3 comprises 14 residues. The chain's CDR3 is CASSLMRRGEGYTF. CDR3 coding DNA: TGTGCCAGCAGCTTAATGCGGAGGGGCGAAGGCTACACCTTC. The full variable domain, rest sourced from reference TRBV7-2 and TRBJ1-2, is GAGVSQSPSNKVTEKGKDVELRCDPISGHTALYWYRQSLGQGLEFLIYFQGNSAPDKSGLPSDRFSAERTGGSVSTLTIQRTQQEDSAVYLCASSLMRRGEGYTFGSGTRLTVV.

The chain joins TRBV11-2 to TRBJ1-2; D ambiguous. Germline CDR1 is SGHAT and CDR2 is FQNNGV. V shed 0 bases and J shed 8 bases, with 19 bases lying between them. The CDR3 extends over 16 amino acids. In DNA, the CDR3 is TGTGCCAGCAGCTTAGATTATACGGGAACCCTGCCGGGCTACACCTTC. This sequence encodes CASSLDYTGTLPGYTF. The full variable domain, with the rest looked up from reference TRBV11-2 and TRBJ1-2, is EAGVAQSPRYKIIEKRQSVAFWCNPISGHATLYWYQQILGQGPKLLIQFQNNGVVDDSQLPKDRFSAERLKGVDSTLKIQPAKLEDSAVYLCASSLDYTGTLPGYTFGSGTRLTVV.

The chain combines TRBV19 with TRBJ2-2; no definite D call. The CDR3 spans 16 residues. Trimming left V 2 bases short and J 4 bases short, with 14 bases between. Germline V gene data show CDR1 as LNHDA and CDR2 as SQIVND (reference sequence). CDR3 bases: TGTGCCAGTAGTATACCTGGCCCCGTGAGCACCGGGGAGCTGTTTTTT. It is translated as CASSIPGPVSTGELFF.

The gene calls are TRBV27 and TRBJ2-2; unclear D gene. Looked up from germline, CDR1 is MNHEY and CDR2 is SMNVEV (reference sequence). This CDR3 is built from 15 residues. Between the trimmed V and J ends, which lost 7 bases and 4 bases, there was a span of 16 bases. CDR3 protein: CASTLLAPPTGELFF. The CDR3 nucleotides read TGTGCCAGCACCCTCTTGGCCCCTCCCACCGGGGAGCTGTTTTTT.

The rearrangement links TRBV28 to TRBJ1-5; 8 bases line up with TRBD1. CDR3 size: 14 residues. Per germline, CDR1 MDHEN and CDR2 SYDVKM. Trimming removed 4 bases from V and 7 bases from J; junction bases left unmatched: 6. DNA of the CDR3: TGTGCCAGCAGTTCAGGGGGCGCAGGGCAGCCCCAGCATTTT. It codes for CASSSGGAGQPQHF. Complete variable domain (other parts from reference TRBV28 and TRBJ1-5): DVKVTQSSRYLVKRTGEKVFLECVQDMDHENMFWYRQDPGLGLRLIYFSYDVKMKEKGDIPEGYSVSREKKERFSLILESASTNQTSMYLCASSSGGAGQPQHFGDGTRLSIL.